Detailed here is one T cell receptor beta chain. Its antigen remains unidentified. V was pared by 2 bases and J by 0 bases, with 10 bases between. The CDR3 has 16 amino acids. CDR1 PRHDT and CDR2 FYEKMQ come from the germline V gene (reference sequence). Measured with immunoSEQ multiplex PCR; TCRdb has only the in-frame clones, and not every one. The sample comprises around 66,000 clones, 80% to 85% of which are singletons, and about 4.5% rests with the top ten. The sample originates from a study of OX40 agonist ivuxolimab in advanced cancers. Study information: In this trial design, patients received ivuxolimab intravenously at 0.01 to 10 mg/kg every 2 weeks. Three patients got partial responses; one had hepatocellular carcinoma and two had cutaneous melanoma. General study points: The average count of expanded clones was higher among CD8+ T cells than among CD4+.

The specimen was CD4+ or CD8+ T cells sorted from blood, collected in a trial of the OX40 agonist ivuxolimab. This receptor was identified in an adult with an advanced solid tumor such as melanoma, head and neck, liver or kidney cancer. The J gene is TRBJ2-2, the V gene TRBV13, with a tentative D call TRBD1 (5 bases). CDR3 nucleotide sequence: TGTGCCAGCAGCTTAAGGGGCCCCACGAACACCGGGGAGCTGTTTTTT. Translating gives CASSLRGPTNTGELFF.